Following are 15 T cell receptor beta chains from one sample sequenced in a study of identical twins. TCRdb used MiXCR to reprocess the 5' RACE reads, holding one entry per CDR3 protein. The sample holds roughly 690,000 distinct CDR3 sequences; 20% to 25% are singletons and the top ten take about 4.5%. This sample also appeared in a second study, on T cells expressing NK-cell markers.

Sequencing used PBMCs. The receptors were gathered from a woman aged 18-35 years in good health.

There are many counts of this clonotype. The rearrangement joins TRBV6-5 to TRBJ2-5; D call uncertain. Per germline, CDR1 MNHEY and CDR2 SVGAGI. The CDR3 sequence is 13 residues long. Deletions cut 2 bases from V and 4 bases from J, with 8 bases between. Written as DNA, the CDR3 is TGTGCCAGCAGTTACGGACCGGGAGAGACCCAGTACTTC. Translating gives CASSYGPGETQYF.

CDR3 sequence (DNA): TGTGCCAGCAGTTTAAACCACAATGAGCAGTTCTTC. This codes for CASSLNHNEQFF. The J gene is TRBJ2-1, the V gene TRBV12-3 or TRBV12-4; D not certain. Trimming shortened V by 2 bases and J by 5 bases, and 4 bases separated the two germline ends. The CDR3 covers 12 residues.

The chain has TRBV29-1 and TRBJ2-5; 9 nucleotides line up with TRBD1. CDR1 SQVTM and CDR2 ANQGSEA come from the germline V gene. The length of the CDR3 is 13 residues. The V segment lost 4 bases and the J segment 4 bases; nucleotides outside the gene matches: 4. The CDR3 sequence is CSVVRTGVETQYF. CDR3 nucleotides: TGCAGCGTTGTCCGGACAGGGGTAGAGACCCAGTACTTC.

The rearrangement joins TRBV9 to TRBJ2-7, with D perhaps matching TRBD1 (6 bases). Trimming took off 0 bases at V and 2 bases at J, with 12 bases between the two ends. The V gene's germline CDR1 is SGDLS and CDR2 YYNGEE. This CDR3 is 15 amino acids long. CDR3 coding DNA: TGTGCCAGCAGCGTAGGGCCTCACAGGGCCTACGAGCAGTACTTC. This encodes CASSVGPHRAYEQYF.

CDR3 nucleotide sequence: TGCGCCAGCAGCTTGGCCCAAGGTCACGAGCAGTTCTTC. This encodes CASSLAQGHEQFF. The chain employs TRBV5-1 and TRBJ2-1; D uncertain. Trimming shortened V by 0 bases and J by 10 bases, and 11 bases separated the two germline ends. Germline assignment: CDR1 SGHRS and CDR2 YFSETQ. The CDR3 length is 13 residues.

This clonotype was counted many times. V is TRBV7-2 and J is TRBJ1-1; the match to TRBD1 covers 8 bases. This CDR3 region has 14 residues. J gave up 1 base and V 3 bases, and 1 base lay outside the gene matches. Per germline, CDR1 SGHTA and CDR2 FQGNSA. CDR3 DNA sequence: TGTGCCAGCAGCTTCGGACAGGGGAACACTGAAGCTTTCTTT. This translates into CASSFGQGNTEAFF.

This clonotype came up a few times. CDR3 in DNA: TGCAGTGCTAGAGTCCACCGACAGAGCTCCTACAATGAGCAGTTCTTC. Its protein product is CSARVHRQSSYNEQFF. The V call is TRBV20-1, the J call TRBJ2-1; a possible D gene is TRBD1 (5 bases). Germline V CDR1 and CDR2: DFQATT, SNEGSKA (reference sequence). The length of the CDR3 is 16 residues. Trimming removed 1 base at V and 0 bases at J, with 13 bases between.

This clonotype came up a few times. The gene calls are TRBV27 and TRBJ2-5, with D possibly matching TRBD2 (6 bases). CDR3 length equals 16 residues. Trimming took 3 bases from V and 4 from J, leaving 18 bases between them. Per germline, CDR1 MNHEY and CDR2 SMNVEV (reference sequence). CDR3 protein: CASSFLPTSPGETQYF. CDR3 nucleotides: TGTGCCAGCAGTTTCCTCCCAACTAGCCCTGGAGAGACCCAGTACTTC.

The chain employs TRBV5-6 and TRBJ2-3, with D tentatively TRBD1 (6 bases). The V and J ends lost 3 bases and 6 bases respectively, with 11 bases between them. Per germline, CDR1 SGHDT and CDR2 YYEEEE. The CDR3 contains 13 residues. CDR3 sequence (DNA): TGTGCCAGCAGCTACAGGGTCTCCGATACGCAGTATTTT. Its translation is CASSYRVSDTQYF.

This rearrangement joins TRBV9 to TRBJ2-1; 9 bases line up with TRBD2. Trimming cost V 3 bases and J 9 bases; bases outside gene matches: 10. This CDR3 contains 15 residues. CDR1 is SGDLS, CDR2 YYNGEE, per germline. The CDR3 loop is CASSARTSALSEQFF. The CDR3 DNA sequence: TGTGCCAGCAGCGCGAGGACTAGCGCCCTTTCTGAGCAGTTCTTC.

The DNA of the CDR3 is TGTGCCAGCGAAGAGACCCAGTACTTC. Encoded protein: CASEETQYF. The rearrangement links TRBV6-4 to TRBJ2-5; D unresolved. CDR1 and CDR2 from the germline V gene are MRHNA and SNTAGT. The length of the CDR3 is 9 residues. Trimming removed 8 bases from V and 3 bases from J, with 1 base in between.

The sample holds a few counts of this clonotype. CDR3 protein: CSARTVWNEQFF. The CDR3, as DNA: TGCAGTGCGAGGACCGTCTGGAATGAGCAGTTCTTC. This chain links TRBV20-1 with TRBJ2-1; D uncertain. Deletions cut 6 bases from V and 7 bases from J, with 13 bases between. Germline V CDR1 and CDR2: DFQATT, SNEGSKA (reference sequence). The CDR3 length is 12 residues.

The chain couples TRBV5-6 to TRBJ2-3, with D unclear. The V gene lost 2 bases and the J gene lost 0 bases, with 13 bases spanning the gap. This CDR3 contains 16 residues. CDR1 SGHDT and CDR2 YYEEEE come from the germline V gene. The CDR3 DNA follows: TGTGCCAGCAGCTTATTTGGGCCATCTAGCACAGATACGCAGTATTTT. Translated: CASSLFGPSSTDTQYF.

This clonotype was picked up a small number of times. The gene calls are TRBV13 and TRBJ2-1; 13 nucleotides agree with TRBD2. This CDR3 has 15 residues. The germline V gene encodes CDR1 PRHDT and CDR2 FYEKMQ (reference sequence). After removal of 5 bases from V and 7 bases from J, the junction contained 5 bases not matched to a gene. CDR3 DNA sequence: TGTGCCAGCAGCCGGACTAGCGGGAGACAGAATGAGCAGTTCTTC. Translating gives CASSRTSGRQNEQFF.

The chain employs TRBV20-1 and TRBJ2-5, with TRBD2 identical over 12 bases. In germline, CDR1 is DFQATT, CDR2 SNEGSKA (reference sequence). CDR3 length equals 15 residues. The V segment lost 5 bases and the J segment 5 bases; nucleotides outside the gene matches: 9. CDR3 sequence (DNA): TGCAGTGCTTACCCTAGCGGGAGGGCCCTCGAGACCCAGTACTTC. It codes for CSAYPSGRALETQYF.